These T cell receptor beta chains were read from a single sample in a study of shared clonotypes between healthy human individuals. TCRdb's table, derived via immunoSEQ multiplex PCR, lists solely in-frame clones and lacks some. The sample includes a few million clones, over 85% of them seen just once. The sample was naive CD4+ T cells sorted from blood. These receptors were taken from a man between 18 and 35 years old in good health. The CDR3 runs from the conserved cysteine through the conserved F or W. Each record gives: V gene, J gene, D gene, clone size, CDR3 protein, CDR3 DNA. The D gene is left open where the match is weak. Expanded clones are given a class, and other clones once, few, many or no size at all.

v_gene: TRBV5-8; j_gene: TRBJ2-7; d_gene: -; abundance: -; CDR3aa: CASSVGPNYEQYF; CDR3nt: TGTGCCAGCAGCGTTGGACCGAACTACGAGCAGTACTTC
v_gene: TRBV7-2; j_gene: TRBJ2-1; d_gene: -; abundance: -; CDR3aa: CASSRVGNEQFF; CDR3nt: TGTGCCAGCAGCCGAGTGGGGAATGAGCAGTTCTTC
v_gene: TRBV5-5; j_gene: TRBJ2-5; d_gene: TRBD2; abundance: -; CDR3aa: CASRTSGQETQYF; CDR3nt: TGTGCCAGCAGGACTAGCGGCCAAGAGACCCAGTACTTC
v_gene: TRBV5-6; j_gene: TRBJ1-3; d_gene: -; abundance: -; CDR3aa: CASSSGTKGNTIYF; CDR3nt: TGTGCCAGCAGCTCCGGGACAAAGGGAAACACCATATATTTT
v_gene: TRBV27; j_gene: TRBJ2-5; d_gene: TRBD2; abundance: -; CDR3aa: CASSLSGTSWETQYF; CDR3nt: TGTGCCAGCAGTTTATCGGGGACTAGCTGGGAGACCCAGTACTTC
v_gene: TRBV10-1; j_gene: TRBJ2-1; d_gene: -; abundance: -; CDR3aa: CASSESIGSYNEQFF; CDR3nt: TGCGCCAGCAGTGAGTCGATTGGCTCCTACAATGAGCAGTTCTTC
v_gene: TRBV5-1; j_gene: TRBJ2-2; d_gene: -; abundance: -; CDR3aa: CASSAVVSFRANTGELFF; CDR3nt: TGCGCCAGCAGCGCGGTCGTATCGTTCAGGGCCAACACCGGGGAGCTGTTTTTT
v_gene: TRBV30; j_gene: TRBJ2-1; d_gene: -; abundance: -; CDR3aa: CAWSLQRWDNEQFF; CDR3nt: TGTGCCTGGAGTCTCCAGAGGTGGGACAATGAGCAGTTCTTC
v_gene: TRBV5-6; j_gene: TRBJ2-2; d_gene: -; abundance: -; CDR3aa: CASSIRDWYTGELFF; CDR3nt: TGTGCCAGCAGCATCCGGGACTGGTACACCGGGGAGCTGTTTTTT
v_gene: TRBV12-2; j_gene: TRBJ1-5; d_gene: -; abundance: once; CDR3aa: CASRLATGRGQNSNQPQHF; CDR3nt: TGTGCAAGTCGCTTAGCCACGGGCAGGGGGCAAAATAGCAATCAGCCCCAGCATTTT
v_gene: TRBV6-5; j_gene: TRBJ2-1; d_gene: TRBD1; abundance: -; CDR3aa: CASSSWTGGSREQFF; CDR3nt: TGTGCCAGCAGTTCCTGGACAGGGGGGAGTAGGGAGCAGTTCTTC
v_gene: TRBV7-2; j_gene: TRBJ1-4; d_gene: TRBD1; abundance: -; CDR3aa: CASSLQTGGNEKLFF; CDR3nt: TGTGCCAGCAGCTTACAGACAGGGGGTAATGAAAAACTGTTTTTT
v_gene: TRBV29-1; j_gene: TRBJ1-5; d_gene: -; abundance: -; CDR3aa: CSVVTGVASSNQPQHF; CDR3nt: TGCAGCGTTGTTACGGGGGTAGCTAGTAGCAATCAGCCCCAGCATTTT
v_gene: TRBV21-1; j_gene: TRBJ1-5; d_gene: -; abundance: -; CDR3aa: CASTTRRKRNQPQHF; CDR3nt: TGTGCCAGCACCACCCGTCGGAAGCGCAATCAGCCCCAGCATTTT
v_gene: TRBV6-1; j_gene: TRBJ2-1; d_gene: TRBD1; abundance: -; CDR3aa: CASKSGTGRGNEQFF; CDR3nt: TGTGCCAGCAAATCCGGGACAGGGAGGGGGAATGAGCAGTTCTTC
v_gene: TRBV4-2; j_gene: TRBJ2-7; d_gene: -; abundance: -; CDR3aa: CASSQLGTYEQYF; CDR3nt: TGTGCCAGCAGCCAACTGGGCACCTACGAGCAGTACTTC
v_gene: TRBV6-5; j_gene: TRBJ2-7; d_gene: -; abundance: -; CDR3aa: CASSFRETYEQYF; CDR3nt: TGTGCCAGCAGTTTTCGGGAGACCTACGAGCAGTACTTC
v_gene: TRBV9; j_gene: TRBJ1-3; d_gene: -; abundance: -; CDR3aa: CASSPGLSGNTIYF; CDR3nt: TGTGCCAGCAGCCCGGGCCTCTCTGGAAACACCATATATTTT
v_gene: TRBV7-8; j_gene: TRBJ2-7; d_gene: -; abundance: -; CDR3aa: CASSLLQREQYF; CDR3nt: TGTGCCAGCAGCTTACTCCAGCGGGAGCAGTACTTC
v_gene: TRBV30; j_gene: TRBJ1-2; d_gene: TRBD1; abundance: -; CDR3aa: CAFQQGAGGYTF; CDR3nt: TGTGCCTTCCAACAGGGGGCGGGTGGCTACACCTTC
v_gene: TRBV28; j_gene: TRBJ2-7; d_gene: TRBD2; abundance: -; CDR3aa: CASLPQRGGNSYEQYF; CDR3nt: TGTGCCAGCCTCCCCCAGCGGGGGGGCAACTCCTACGAGCAGTACTTC
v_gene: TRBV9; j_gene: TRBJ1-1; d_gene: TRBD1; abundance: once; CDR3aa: CASSVAEGAGTEAFF; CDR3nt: TGTGCCAGCAGCGTAGCGGAGGGGGCAGGCACTGAAGCTTTCTTT
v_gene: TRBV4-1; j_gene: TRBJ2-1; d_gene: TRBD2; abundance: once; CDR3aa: CASSQEWAAGVSYNEQFF; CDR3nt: TGCGCCAGCAGCCAAGAATGGGCAGCGGGGGTCTCCTACAATGAGCAGTTCTTC
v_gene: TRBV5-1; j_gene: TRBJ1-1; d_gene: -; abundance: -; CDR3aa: CASSLVAGNTEAFF; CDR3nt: TGCGCCAGCAGCTTGGTGGCCGGGAACACTGAAGCTTTCTTT
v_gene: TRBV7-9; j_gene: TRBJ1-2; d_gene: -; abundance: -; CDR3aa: CASSSKSLPGAGTF; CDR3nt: TGTGCCAGCAGCTCTAAATCCCTCCCGGGAGCGGGCACCTTC
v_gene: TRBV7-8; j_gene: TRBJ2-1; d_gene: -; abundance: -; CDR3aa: CASSFSDRDNEQFF; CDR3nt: TGTGCCAGCAGCTTCTCGGACAGAGACAATGAGCAGTTCTTC
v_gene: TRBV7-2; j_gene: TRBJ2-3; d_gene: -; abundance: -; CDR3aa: CASSLKVGNPDTQYF; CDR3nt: TGTGCCAGCAGCTTAAAGGTGGGGAATCCAGATACGCAGTATTTT
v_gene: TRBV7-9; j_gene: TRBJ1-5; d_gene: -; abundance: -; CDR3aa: CASSLGYSNQPQHF; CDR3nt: TGTGCCAGCAGCTTAGGATATAGCAATCAGCCCCAGCATTTT
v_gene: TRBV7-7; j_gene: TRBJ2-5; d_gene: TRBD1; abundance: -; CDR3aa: CASSPRGRGQETQYF; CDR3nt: TGTGCTAGCAGCCCCAGGGGGAGAGGCCAAGAGACCCAGTACTTC
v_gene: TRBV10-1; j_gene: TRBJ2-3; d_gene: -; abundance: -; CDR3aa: CASSQDSSTDTQYF; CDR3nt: TGCGCCAGCAGTCAGGACTCCAGCACAGATACGCAGTATTTT
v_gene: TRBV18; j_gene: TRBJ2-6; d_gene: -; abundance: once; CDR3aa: CASSPNREGNSGANVLTF; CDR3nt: TGTGCCAGCTCACCGAACAGGGAGGGCAACTCTGGGGCCAACGTCCTGACTTTC
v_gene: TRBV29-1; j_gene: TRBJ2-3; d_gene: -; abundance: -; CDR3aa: CSVATSTDTQYF; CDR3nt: TGCAGCGTTGCTACTAGCACAGATACGCAGTATTTT
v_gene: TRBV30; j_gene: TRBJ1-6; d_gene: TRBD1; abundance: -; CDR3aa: CAWVTGGNSPLHF; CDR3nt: TGTGCCTGGGTGACAGGGGGAAATTCACCCCTCCACTTT
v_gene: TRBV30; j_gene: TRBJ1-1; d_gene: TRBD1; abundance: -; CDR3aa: CASIGQGGTEAFF; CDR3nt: TGTGCCTCGATTGGACAGGGAGGAACTGAAGCTTTCTTT
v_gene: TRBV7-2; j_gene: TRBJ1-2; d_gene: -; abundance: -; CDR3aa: CASSLDPLYYGYTF; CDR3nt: TGTGCCAGCAGCTTAGATCCACTCTACTATGGCTACACCTTC
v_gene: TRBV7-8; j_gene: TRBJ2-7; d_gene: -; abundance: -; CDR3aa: CASSLVGRSSYEQYF; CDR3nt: TGTGCCAGCAGCTTAGTCGGAAGGAGCTCCTACGAGCAGTACTTC
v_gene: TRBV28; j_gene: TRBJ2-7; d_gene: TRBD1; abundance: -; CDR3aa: CASSSGSLDRPGEQYF; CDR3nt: TGTGCCAGCAGTTCAGGCTCCCTGGACAGGCCGGGGGAGCAGTACTTC
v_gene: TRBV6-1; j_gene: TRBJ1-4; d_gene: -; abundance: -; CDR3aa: CASRVGGGEKLFF; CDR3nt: TGTGCCAGCAGAGTAGGGGGAGGTGAAAAACTGTTTTTT
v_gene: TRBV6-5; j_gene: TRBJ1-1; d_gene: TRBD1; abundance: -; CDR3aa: CASNRQGGEAFF; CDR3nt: TGTGCCAGCAACCGACAGGGGGGTGAAGCTTTCTTT
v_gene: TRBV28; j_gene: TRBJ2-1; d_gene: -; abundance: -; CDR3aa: CASSSRYGFGSYNEQFF; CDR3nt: TGTGCCAGCAGTTCCCGCTATGGATTCGGCTCCTACAATGAGCAGTTCTTC
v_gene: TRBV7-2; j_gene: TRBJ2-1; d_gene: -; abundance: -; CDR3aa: CASSSSAIGEKNNEQFF; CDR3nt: TGTGCCAGCAGCTCCAGTGCTATAGGGGAGAAGAACAATGAGCAGTTCTTC
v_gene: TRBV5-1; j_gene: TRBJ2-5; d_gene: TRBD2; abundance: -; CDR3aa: CASSLLLAGAPQETQYF; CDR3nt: TGCGCCAGCAGCTTGTTGCTAGCGGGGGCCCCCCAAGAGACCCAGTACTTC
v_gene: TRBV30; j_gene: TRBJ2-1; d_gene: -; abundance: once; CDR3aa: CAWRSSLGGYNEQFF; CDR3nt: TGTGCCTGGAGATCCTCCTTAGGAGGTTACAATGAGCAGTTCTTC
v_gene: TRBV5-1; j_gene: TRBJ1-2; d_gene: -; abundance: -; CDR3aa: CASRNGQIDRDYGYTF; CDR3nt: TGCGCCAGCAGAAATGGACAGATCGACCGAGACTATGGCTACACCTTC
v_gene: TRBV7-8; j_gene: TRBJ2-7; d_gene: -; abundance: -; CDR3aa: CASSSTGSYEQYF; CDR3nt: TGTGCCAGCAGCTCGACAGGATCCTACGAGCAGTACTTC
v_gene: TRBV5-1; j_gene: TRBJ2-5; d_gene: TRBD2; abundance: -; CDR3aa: CASSLAKAGLAGMETQYF; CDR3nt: TGCGCCAGCAGCTTGGCCAAAGCGGGACTAGCGGGTATGGAGACCCAGTACTTC
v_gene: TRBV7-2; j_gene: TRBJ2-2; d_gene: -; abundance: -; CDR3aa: CASSLGVGNTGELFF; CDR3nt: TGTGCCAGCAGCTTAGGGGTAGGGAACACCGGGGAGCTGTTTTTT
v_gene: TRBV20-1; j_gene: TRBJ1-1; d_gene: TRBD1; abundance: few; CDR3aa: CSSDRGTEAFF; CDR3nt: TGCAGTTCCGACAGGGGAACTGAAGCTTTCTTT
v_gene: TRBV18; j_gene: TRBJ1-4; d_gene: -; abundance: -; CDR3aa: CASSPTGNEKLFF; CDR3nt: TGTGCCAGCTCACCGACAGGAAATGAAAAACTGTTTTTT
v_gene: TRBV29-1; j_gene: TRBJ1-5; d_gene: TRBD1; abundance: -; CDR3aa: CSVGRDRGQPQHF; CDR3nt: TGCAGCGTTGGCCGGGACAGAGGTCAGCCCCAGCATTTT
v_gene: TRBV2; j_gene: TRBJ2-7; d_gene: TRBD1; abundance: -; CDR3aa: CASSQQGANYEQYF; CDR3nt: TGTGCCAGCAGCCAACAGGGGGCCAATTACGAGCAGTACTTC
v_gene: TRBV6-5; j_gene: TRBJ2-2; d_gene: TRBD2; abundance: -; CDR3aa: CASRRLAGTGELFF; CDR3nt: TGTGCCAGCAGACGACTAGCTGGCACCGGGGAGCTGTTTTTT
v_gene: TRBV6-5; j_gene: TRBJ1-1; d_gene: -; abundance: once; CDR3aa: CASSYLQGGTEAFF; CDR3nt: TGTGCCAGCAGTTACCTACAGGGCGGGACTGAAGCTTTCTTT
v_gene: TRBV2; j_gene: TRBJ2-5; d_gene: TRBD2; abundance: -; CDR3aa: CATSTSGATQETQYF; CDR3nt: TGTGCCACCTCGACTAGCGGGGCAACCCAAGAGACCCAGTACTTC
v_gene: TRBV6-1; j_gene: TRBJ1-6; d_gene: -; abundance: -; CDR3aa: CASTSRKDSPLHF; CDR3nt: TGTGCCAGCACGTCTCGGAAAGATTCACCCCTCCACTTT
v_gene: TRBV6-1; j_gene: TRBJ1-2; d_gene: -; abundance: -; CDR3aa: CASSEYGGYTF; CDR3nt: TGTGCCAGCAGTGAATACGGTGGCTACACCTTC
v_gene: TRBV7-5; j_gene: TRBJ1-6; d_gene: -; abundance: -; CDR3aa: CARSYQQGSSYNSPLHF; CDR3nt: TGTGCCAGAAGCTACCAACAGGGCAGCTCCTATAATTCACCCCTCCACTTT